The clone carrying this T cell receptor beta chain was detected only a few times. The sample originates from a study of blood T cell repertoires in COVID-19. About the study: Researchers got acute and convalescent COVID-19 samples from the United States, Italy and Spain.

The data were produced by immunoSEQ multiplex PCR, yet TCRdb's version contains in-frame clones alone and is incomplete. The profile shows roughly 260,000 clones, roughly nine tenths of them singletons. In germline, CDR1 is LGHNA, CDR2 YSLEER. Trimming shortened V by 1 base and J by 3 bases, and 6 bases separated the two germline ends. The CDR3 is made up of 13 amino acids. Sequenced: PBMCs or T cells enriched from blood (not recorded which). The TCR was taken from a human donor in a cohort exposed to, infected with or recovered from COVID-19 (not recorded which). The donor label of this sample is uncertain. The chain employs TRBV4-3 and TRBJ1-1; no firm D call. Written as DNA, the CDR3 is TGCGCCAGCAGCCAAGGAGAAGACACTGAAGCTTTCTTT. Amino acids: CASSQGEDTEAFF.